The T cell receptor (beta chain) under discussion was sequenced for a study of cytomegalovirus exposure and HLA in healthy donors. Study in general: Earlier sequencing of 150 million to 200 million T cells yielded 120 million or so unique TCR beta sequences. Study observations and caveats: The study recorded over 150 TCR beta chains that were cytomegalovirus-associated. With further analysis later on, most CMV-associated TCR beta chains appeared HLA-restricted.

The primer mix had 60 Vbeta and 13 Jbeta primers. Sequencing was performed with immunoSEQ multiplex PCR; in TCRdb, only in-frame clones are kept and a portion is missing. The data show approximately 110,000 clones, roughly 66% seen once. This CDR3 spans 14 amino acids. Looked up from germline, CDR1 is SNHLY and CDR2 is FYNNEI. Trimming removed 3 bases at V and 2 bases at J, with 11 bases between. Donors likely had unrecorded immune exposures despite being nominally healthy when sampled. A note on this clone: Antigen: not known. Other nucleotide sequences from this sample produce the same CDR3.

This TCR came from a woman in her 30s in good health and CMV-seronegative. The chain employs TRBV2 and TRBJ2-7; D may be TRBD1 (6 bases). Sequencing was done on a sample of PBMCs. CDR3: CASSEVGGPYEQYF. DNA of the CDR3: TGTGCCAGCAGTGAGGTTGGGGGCCCCTACGAGCAGTACTTC.